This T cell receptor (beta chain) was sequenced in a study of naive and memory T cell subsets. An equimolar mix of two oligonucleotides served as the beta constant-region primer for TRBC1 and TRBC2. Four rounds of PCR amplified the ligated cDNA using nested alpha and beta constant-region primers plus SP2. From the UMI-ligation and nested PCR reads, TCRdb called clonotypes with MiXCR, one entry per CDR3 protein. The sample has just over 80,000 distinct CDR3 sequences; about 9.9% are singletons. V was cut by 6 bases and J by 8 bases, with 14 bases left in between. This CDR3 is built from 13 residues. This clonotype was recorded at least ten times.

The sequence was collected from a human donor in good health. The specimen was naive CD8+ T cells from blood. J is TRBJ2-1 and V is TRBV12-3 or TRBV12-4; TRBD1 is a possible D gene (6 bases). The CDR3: CASRFGQTDEQFF. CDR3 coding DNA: TGTGCCAGCAGGTTTGGACAGACAGATGAGCAGTTCTTC.